This paragraph covers one T cell receptor beta chain sequence. As yet, its antigen is unknown. Sorted-subset replicate PCRs used about 200 ng of genomic DNA. This amount corresponded to approximately 30,000 T cell genomes. The assay was immunoSEQ multiplex PCR, and TCRdb's table has in-frame clones only and misses some. Of some 2.3 million clones listed, more than 80% are singletons. The sample comes from a study of shared clonotypes between healthy human individuals. About the research overall: CD4 naive and memory got three plates each, CD8 naive two, CD8 memory one. Study-wide points: Of the naive CD4 clonotypes, around 5.2% were shared across a handful of donors. Naive subsets generally exceeded memory subsets in estimated richness.

The CDR3 consists of 14 residues. The V gene lost 0 bases and the J gene lost 3 bases, with 8 bases spanning the gap. From germline, CDR1 is SGHRS and CDR2 YFSETQ. V is TRBV5-1 and J is TRBJ2-3; D unresolved. The sample taken for sequencing was naive CD4+ T cells from PBMCs. Sample subset: CD45RA+ positively selected. The receptor was derived from a man younger than 35 in good health. Some clones in this sample may be carry-over from other donors' samples. This CDR3 is CASSLGSQTDTQYF. Here the CDR3 DNA reads TGCGCCAGCAGCTTGGGTTCACAGACAGATACGCAGTATTTT.